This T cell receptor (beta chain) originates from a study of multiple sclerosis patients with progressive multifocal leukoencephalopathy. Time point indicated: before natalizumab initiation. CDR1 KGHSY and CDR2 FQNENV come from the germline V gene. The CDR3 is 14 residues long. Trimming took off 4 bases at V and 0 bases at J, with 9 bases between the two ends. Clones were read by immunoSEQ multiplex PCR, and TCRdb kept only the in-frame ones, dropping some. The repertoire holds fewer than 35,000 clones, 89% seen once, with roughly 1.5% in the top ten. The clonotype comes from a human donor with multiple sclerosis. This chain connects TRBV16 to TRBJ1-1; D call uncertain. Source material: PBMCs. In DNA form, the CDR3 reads TGTGCCAGCAGCCGGGAACTCTTGAACACTGAAGCTTTCTTT. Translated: CASSRELLNTEAFF.